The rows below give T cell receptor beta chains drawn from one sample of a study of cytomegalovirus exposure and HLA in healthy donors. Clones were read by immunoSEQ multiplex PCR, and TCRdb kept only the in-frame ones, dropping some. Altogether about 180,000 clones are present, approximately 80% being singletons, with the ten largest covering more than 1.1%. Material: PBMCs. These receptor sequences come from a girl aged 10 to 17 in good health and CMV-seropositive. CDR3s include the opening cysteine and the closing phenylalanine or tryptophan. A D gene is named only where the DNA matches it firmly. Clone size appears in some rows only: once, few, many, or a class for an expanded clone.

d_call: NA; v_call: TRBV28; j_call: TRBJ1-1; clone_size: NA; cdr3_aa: CASSPLNTEAFF; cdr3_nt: TGTGCCAGCAGTCCTCTTAACACTGAAGCTTTCTTT
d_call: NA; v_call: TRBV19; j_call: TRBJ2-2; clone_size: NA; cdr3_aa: CASSPTDFTGELFF; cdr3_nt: TGTGCCAGTAGCCCGACAGACTTCACCGGGGAGCTGTTTTTT
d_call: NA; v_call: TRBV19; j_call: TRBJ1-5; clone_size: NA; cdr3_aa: CASSAREGNQPQHF; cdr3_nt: TGTGCCAGTAGTGCAAGGGAGGGCAATCAGCCCCAGCATTTT
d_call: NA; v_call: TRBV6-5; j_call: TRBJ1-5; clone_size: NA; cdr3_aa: CASSYKGGPQHF; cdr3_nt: TGTGCCAGCAGTTATAAAGGGGGGCCCCAGCATTTT
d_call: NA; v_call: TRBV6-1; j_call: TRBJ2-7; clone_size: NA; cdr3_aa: CASSEVSGQYF; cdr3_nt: TGTGCCAGCAGTGAAGTGTCGGGGCAGTACTTC
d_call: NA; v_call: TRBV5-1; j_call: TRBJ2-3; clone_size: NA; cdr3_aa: CASSRGPTYTDTQYF; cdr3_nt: TGCGCCAGCAGCCGCGGGCCCACCTACACAGATACGCAGTATTTT
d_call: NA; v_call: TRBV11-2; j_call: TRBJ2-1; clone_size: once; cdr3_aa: CASSSRLSPQFF; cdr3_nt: TGTGCCAGCAGCTCGCGACTATCCCCGCAGTTCTTC
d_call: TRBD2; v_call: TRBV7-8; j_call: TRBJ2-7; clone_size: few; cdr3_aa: CASSLSGSYEQYF; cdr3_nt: TGTGCCAGCAGCTTAAGCGGGAGCTACGAGCAGTACTTC
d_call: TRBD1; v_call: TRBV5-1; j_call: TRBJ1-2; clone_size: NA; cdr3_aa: CASSLSGGSSGGYTF; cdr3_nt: TGCGCCAGCAGCTTGTCAGGGGGCTCGTCAGGAGGCTACACCTTC
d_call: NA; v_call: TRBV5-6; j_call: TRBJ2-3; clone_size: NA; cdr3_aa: CASSPMEADTQYF; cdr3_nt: TGTGCCAGCAGCCCAATGGAGGCAGATACGCAGTATTTT
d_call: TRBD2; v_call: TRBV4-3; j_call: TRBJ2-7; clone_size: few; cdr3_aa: CASSQDRGLAQYEQYF; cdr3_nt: TGCGCCAGCAGCCAAGATCGGGGACTAGCCCAATACGAGCAGTACTTC
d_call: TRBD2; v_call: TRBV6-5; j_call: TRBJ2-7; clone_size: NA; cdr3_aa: CASSRGLAYEQYF; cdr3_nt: TGTGCCAGCAGTCGGGGACTAGCGTACGAGCAGTACTTC
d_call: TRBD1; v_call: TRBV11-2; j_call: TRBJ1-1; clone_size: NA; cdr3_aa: CASSSNRGRTEAFF; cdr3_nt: TGTGCCAGCAGCTCCAACAGGGGGAGGACTGAAGCTTTCTTT
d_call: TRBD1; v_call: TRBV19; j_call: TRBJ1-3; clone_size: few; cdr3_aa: CASREGATGNTIYF; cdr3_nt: TGTGCCAGTAGAGAGGGGGCGACGGGAAACACCATATATTTT
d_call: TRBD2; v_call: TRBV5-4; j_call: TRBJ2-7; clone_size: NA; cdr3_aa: CASSLELGRGEQYF; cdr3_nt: TGTGCCAGCAGCTTGGAATTAGGGAGGGGCGAGCAGTACTTC
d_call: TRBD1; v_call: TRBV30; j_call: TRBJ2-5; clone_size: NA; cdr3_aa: CAWGRDRAGETQYF; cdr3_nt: TGTGCCTGGGGACGGGACAGGGCGGGAGAGACCCAGTACTTC
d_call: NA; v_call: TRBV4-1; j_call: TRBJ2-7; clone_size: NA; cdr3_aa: CASSQTETEGSSYEQYF; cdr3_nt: TGCGCCAGCAGCCAAACGGAGACAGAAGGCAGCTCCTACGAGCAGTACTTC
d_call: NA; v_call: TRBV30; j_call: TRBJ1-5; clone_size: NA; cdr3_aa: CAWSVLEGNQPQHF; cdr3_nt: TGTGCCTGGAGTGTCTTGGAGGGGAATCAGCCCCAGCATTTT
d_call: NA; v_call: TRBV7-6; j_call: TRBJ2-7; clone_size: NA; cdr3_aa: CASRPQGAYEQYF; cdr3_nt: TGTGCCAGCAGGCCACAAGGGGCCTACGAGCAGTACTTC
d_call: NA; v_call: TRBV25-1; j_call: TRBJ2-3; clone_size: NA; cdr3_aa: CASSIRESTDTQYF; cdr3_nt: TGTGCCAGCAGTATACGGGAATCCACAGATACGCAGTATTTT
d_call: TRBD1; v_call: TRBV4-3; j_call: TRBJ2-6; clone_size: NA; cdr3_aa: CASSQLQGATGANVLTF; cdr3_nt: TGCGCCAGCAGCCAACTACAGGGGGCCACTGGGGCCAACGTCCTGACTTTC
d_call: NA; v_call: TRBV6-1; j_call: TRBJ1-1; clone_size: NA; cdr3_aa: CASSTNTEAFF; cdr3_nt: TGTGCCAGCAGTACAAACACTGAAGCTTTCTTT
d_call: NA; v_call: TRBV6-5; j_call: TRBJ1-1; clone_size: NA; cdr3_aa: CASSYLREAFF; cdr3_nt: TGTGCCAGCAGTTACTTGAGGGAAGCTTTCTTT
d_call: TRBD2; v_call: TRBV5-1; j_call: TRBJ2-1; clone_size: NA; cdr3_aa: CASSSGTNNEQFF; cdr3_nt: TGCGCCAGCAGCTCCGGGACTAACAATGAGCAGTTCTTC
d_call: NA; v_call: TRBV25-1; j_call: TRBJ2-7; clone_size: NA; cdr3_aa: CASSEGGSWDEQYF; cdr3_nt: TGTGCCAGCAGTGAAGGTGGGAGCTGGGACGAGCAGTACTTC
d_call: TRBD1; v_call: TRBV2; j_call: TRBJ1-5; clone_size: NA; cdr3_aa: CASSGQGAGNQPQHF; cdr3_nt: TGTGCCAGCAGTGGACAGGGGGCTGGCAATCAGCCCCAGCATTTT
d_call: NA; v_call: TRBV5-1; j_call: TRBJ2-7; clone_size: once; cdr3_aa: CASSLVAGGTAGGAYEQYF; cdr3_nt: TGCGCCAGCAGCTTGGTTGCAGGGGGCACAGCGGGAGGAGCCTACGAGCAGTACTTC
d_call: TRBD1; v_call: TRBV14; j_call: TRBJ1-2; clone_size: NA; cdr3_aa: CASSPQGAGYGYTF; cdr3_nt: TGTGCCAGCAGCCCACAGGGGGCTGGCTATGGCTACACCTTC
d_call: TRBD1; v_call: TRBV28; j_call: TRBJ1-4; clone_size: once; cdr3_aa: CASSLVDREGEKLFF; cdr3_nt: TGTGCCAGCAGTCTAGTGGACAGGGAGGGCGAAAAACTGTTTTTT
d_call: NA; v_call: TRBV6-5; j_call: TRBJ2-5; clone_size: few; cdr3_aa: CASSYTTGTQYF; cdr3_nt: TGTGCCAGCAGTTATACTACGGGGACCCAGTACTTC
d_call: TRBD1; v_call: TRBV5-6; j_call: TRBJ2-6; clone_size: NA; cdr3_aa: CASSSGQGAGANVLTF; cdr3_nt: TGTGCCAGCAGTTCGGGACAGGGGGCAGGGGCCAACGTCCTGACTTTC
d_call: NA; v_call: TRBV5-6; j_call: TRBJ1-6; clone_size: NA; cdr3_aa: CASSFLEGRSPLHF; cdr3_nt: TGTGCCAGCAGCTTCTTGGAGGGTCGGTCACCCCTCCACTTT
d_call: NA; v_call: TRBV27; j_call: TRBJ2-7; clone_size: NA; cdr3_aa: CASSLTRTSWLYEQYF; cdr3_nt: TGTGCCAGCAGTTTAACACGGACATCTTGGCTCTACGAGCAGTACTTC
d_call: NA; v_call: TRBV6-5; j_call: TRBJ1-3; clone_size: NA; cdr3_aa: CASSYSIRGNTIYF; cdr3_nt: TGTGCCAGCAGTTACTCGATCAGAGGAAACACCATATATTTT
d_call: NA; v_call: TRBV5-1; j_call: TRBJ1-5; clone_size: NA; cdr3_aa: CASSLEGAGSQPQHF; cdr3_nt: TGCGCCAGCAGCTTGGAAGGGGCAGGCAGCCAGCCCCAGCATTTT
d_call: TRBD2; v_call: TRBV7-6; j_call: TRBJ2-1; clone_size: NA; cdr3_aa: CASSRTSETYNEQFF; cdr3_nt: TGTGCCAGCAGCCGAACTAGCGAAACCTACAATGAGCAGTTCTTC
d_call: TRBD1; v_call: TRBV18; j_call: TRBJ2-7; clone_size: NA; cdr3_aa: CASTEQGNPYEQYF; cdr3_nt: TGTGCCAGCACCGAACAGGGGAATCCATACGAGCAGTACTTC
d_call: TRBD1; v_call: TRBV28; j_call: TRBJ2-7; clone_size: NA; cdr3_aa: CASSFLAGGTYEQYF; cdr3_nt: TGTGCCAGCAGTTTTCTCGCAGGGGGCACATACGAGCAGTACTTC
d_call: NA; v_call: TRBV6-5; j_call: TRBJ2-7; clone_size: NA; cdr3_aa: CASSYSPEPRSYEQYF; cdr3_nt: TGTGCCAGCAGTTACTCGCCAGAACCTCGATCCTACGAGCAGTACTTC
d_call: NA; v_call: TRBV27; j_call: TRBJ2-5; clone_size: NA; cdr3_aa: CASSPTGGAGETQYF; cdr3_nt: TGTGCCAGCAGCCCTACCGGGGGAGCCGGAGAGACCCAGTACTTC
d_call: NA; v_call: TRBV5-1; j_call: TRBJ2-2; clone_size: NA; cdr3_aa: CASSLTGGSDGELFF; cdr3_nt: TGCGCCAGCAGCCTGACCGGTGGGAGTGACGGGGAGCTGTTTTTT
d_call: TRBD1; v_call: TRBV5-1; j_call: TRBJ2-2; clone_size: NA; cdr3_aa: CASSMSPGQGDTGELFF; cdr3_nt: TGCGCCAGCAGCATGTCGCCGGGACAGGGGGACACCGGGGAGCTGTTTTTT
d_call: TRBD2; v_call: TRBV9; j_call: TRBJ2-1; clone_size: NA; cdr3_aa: CASSVEGASGRVLFF; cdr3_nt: TGTGCCAGCAGCGTAGAGGGGGCTAGCGGGAGGGTCCTGTTCTTC
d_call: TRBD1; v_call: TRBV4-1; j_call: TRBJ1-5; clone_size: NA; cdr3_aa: CASSQGAGTVRHQPQHF; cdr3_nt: TGCGCCAGCAGCCAAGGAGCCGGGACAGTTAGACATCAGCCCCAGCATTTT
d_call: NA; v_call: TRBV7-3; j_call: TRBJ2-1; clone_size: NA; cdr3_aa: CASSPSYWYNEQFF; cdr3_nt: TGTGCCAGCAGCCCTAGCTACTGGTACAATGAGCAGTTCTTC
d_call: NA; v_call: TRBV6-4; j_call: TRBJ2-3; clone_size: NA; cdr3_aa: CASSEERFGTQYF; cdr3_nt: TGTGCCAGCAGTGAAGAGCGATTCGGTACGCAGTATTTT
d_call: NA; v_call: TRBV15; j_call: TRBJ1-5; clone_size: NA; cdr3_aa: CATSRDESVYSNQPQHF; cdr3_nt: TGTGCCACCAGCAGAGATGAGAGTGTTTATAGCAATCAGCCCCAGCATTTT
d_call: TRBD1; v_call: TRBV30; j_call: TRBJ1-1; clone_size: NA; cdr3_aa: CACHRGGTEAFF; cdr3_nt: TGTGCCTGTCACAGGGGGGGAACTGAAGCTTTCTTT
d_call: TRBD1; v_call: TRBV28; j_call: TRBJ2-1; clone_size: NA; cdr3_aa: CASSQGGNVLGQFF; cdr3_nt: TGTGCCAGCAGCCAAGGGGGCAACGTTCTAGGGCAGTTCTTC
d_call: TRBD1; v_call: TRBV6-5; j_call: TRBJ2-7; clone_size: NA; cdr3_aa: CASKRWGQGDYEQYF; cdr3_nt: TGTGCCAGCAAAAGATGGGGACAGGGGGACTACGAGCAGTACTTC
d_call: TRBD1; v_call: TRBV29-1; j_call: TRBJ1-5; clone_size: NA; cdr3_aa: CSVAFLETGGPQHF; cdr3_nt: TGCAGCGTTGCATTTCTCGAGACAGGGGGGCCCCAGCATTTT
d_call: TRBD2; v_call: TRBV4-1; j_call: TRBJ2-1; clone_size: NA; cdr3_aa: CASSQGTSGSYNEQFF; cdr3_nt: TGCGCCAGCAGCCAGGGGACTAGCGGCTCCTACAATGAGCAGTTCTTC
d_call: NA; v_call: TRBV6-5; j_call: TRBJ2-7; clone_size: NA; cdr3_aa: CASRRGYEQYF; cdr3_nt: TGTGCCAGCAGACGAGGTTACGAGCAGTACTTC